Shown below are 30 T cell receptor beta chains from a single sample sequenced in a study of blood T cell repertoires in COVID-19. Clones were sequenced by immunoSEQ multiplex PCR, and TCRdb holds only the in-frame ones, with some missing. Of 200,000 to 300,000 clones in the sample, roughly 90% are singletons; the top ten hold just under 2%. Sequences were obtained from peripheral blood. These receptors came from a man under 40 with active or convalescent COVID-19.

The CDR3 DNA is TGTGCCTGGAGTCGAGGGGGACCGACGGAGACCCAGTACTTC. It translates to CAWSRGGPTETQYF. The V call is TRBV30, the J call TRBJ2-5, with D perhaps matching TRBD1 (6 bases). Germline loops: CDR1 GTSNPN, CDR2 SVGIG (reference sequence). CDR3 length: 14 residues. V was shortened by 2 bases and J by 5 bases, with 15 bases between the two germline ends.

The V call is TRBV19, the J call TRBJ1-1, with D uncertain. The CDR3 runs to 16 residues. V lost 3 bases, J lost 0 bases, and 14 bases lay in between. Germline V gene lookup returns CDR1 LNHDA and CDR2 SQIVND (reference sequence). CDR3 in amino acids: CASSMIFGLLNTEAFF. Here the CDR3 DNA reads TGTGCCAGTAGTATGATCTTCGGGTTATTGAACACTGAAGCTTTCTTT.

The chain combines TRBV6-5 with TRBJ2-2; D is perhaps TRBD1 (5 bases). The CDR3 is 15 amino acids. Germline CDR1 and CDR2: MNHEY and SVGAGI. V was shortened by 2 bases and J by 1 base, with 8 bases between the two germline ends. The CDR3 loop reads CASSYRGENTGELFF. CDR3 DNA: TGTGCCAGCAGTTACAGGGGCGAGAACACCGGGGAGCTGTTTTTT.

The chain couples TRBV6-2 or TRBV6-3 to TRBJ2-2, with 9 bases lining up with TRBD1. CDR1 and CDR2 (germline): MNHEY, SVGEGT. The CDR3 has 17 residues. J lost 5 bases, V lost 5 bases, and 12 bases had no gene match. CDR3 residues: CASSARDRVVFTGELFF. DNA for the CDR3: TGTGCCAGCAGTGCCCGGGACAGGGTGGTTTTTACCGGGGAGCTGTTTTTT.

The chain recombines TRBV19 with TRBJ1-1; 7 nucleotides line up with TRBD1. CDR1 LNHDA and CDR2 SQIVND come from the germline V gene (reference sequence). CDR3 size: 14 residues. The J segment lost 3 bases and the V segment lost 8 bases, leaving 9 bases of the junction unmatched. CDR3 bases: TGTGCCAGTCAACAGGGGCTACGTGACACTGAAGCTTTCTTT. Its translation is CASQQGLRDTEAFF.

This clone was recorded once. This rearrangement joins TRBV12-3 or TRBV12-4 to TRBJ2-1; TRBD2 agrees at 7 bases. V gave up 8 bases and J gave up 4 bases; unmatched junction bases: 2. The CDR3 runs 12 residues. CDR3 nucleotide sequence: TGTGCCAGCGGGGAGGGATACAATGAGCAGTTCTTC. This gives the protein CASGEGYNEQFF.

The DNA of the CDR3 is TGTGCCAGCAGCACCCCGAAGGGTGGAGGGTTTAATGGCTACACCTTC. This translates into CASSTPKGGGFNGYTF. This chain uses TRBV9 with TRBJ1-2; D unclear. V was clipped by 4 bases and J by 6 bases, with 22 bases between them. CDR3 length: 16 residues. Germline assignment: CDR1 SGDLS and CDR2 YYNGEE.

This clone has a handful of counts. J is TRBJ1-1 and V is TRBV6-2 or TRBV6-3, with D hard to call. Trimming took off 5 bases at V and 1 base at J, with 11 bases between the two ends. The CDR3 sequence is 14 residues long. Germline assignment: CDR1 MNHEY and CDR2 SVGEGT. The CDR3 is CASSKIQKNTEAFF. In DNA, the CDR3 is TGTGCCAGCAGTAAGATACAGAAGAACACTGAAGCTTTCTTT.

The chain links TRBV3-1 (or the pseudogene TRBV3-2) to TRBJ2-1; 14 bases are a match to TRBD2. V lost 5 bases and J lost 9; bases outside the gene matches: 12. Germline V lookup: CDR1 LGHDT, CDR2 YNNKEL (reference sequence). CDR3 size: 17 residues. CDR3 sequence: CASSYGLAGGTGGEQFF. DNA of the CDR3: TGTGCCAGCAGCTACGGACTAGCGGGGGGTACCGGAGGTGAGCAGTTCTTC.

The chain combines TRBV27 with TRBJ1-6, with TRBD1 matching over 9 bases. Germline V CDR1 and CDR2: MNHEY, SMNVEV (reference sequence). With 11 bases clipped from V and 6 bases from J, the junction kept 8 bases outside the gene matches. The CDR3 spans 14 residues. Here the CDR3 DNA reads TGTGCCGCGGACAGGGGAGAGTTTAATTCACCCCTCCACTTT. Encoded protein: CAADRGEFNSPLHF.

This clone appeared a single time. The J gene is TRBJ1-2, the V gene TRBV5-5; perhaps TRBD1 as D (6 bases). The V gene lost 3 bases and the J gene lost 8 bases, with 17 bases spanning the gap. The CDR3 has 14 amino acids. CDR1 is SGHKS, CDR2 YYEKEE, per germline (reference sequence). CDR3 nucleotide sequence: TGTGCCAGCAGCTGGTGGGACACTCGGTGGGGCTACACCTTC. Amino acid sequence: CASSWWDTRWGYTF.

This chain joins TRBV19 and TRBJ1-4; a possible D gene is TRBD1 (5 bases). Trimming removed 4 bases from V and 8 bases from J, with 17 bases in between. The CDR3 covers 15 residues. Germline CDR1 LNHDA, CDR2 SQIVND (reference sequence). CDR3 bases: TGTGCCAGTAGTAGCTTGGCGGGGGGAGGCGAAAAACTGTTTTTT. This gives the protein CASSSLAGGGEKLFF.

The J gene is TRBJ1-4, the V gene TRBV12-5; the D gene is possibly TRBD1 (6 bases). V lost 2 bases, J lost 8 bases, and 9 bases lay in between. The CDR3 has 13 residues. Looked up from germline, CDR1 is LGHNT and CDR2 is FRNRAP. CDR3 residues: CASGLRGSEKLFF. The DNA of the CDR3 is TGTGCTAGTGGTTTGAGGGGGAGCGAAAAACTGTTTTTT.

In its sample, this clone was seen once. The V call is TRBV19, the J call TRBJ2-7, with D possibly TRBD2 on 5 matching bases. The CDR3 is 15 residues long. The V gene's germline CDR1 is LNHDA and CDR2 SQIVND (reference sequence). Trimming took 1 base from V and 0 from J, leaving 10 bases between them. Here the CDR3 reads CASSIGGMSSYEQYF. The CDR3 nucleotides are TGTGCCAGTAGTATAGGAGGGATGAGCTCCTACGAGCAGTACTTC.

The rearrangement joins TRBV30 to TRBJ2-1; perhaps TRBD1 as D (5 bases). Trimming left V 0 bases short and J 7 bases short, with 19 bases between. This CDR3 has 16 amino acids. Germline values: CDR1 GTSNPN, CDR2 SVGIG (reference sequence). Here the CDR3 reads CAWSVGVTARANEQFF. The DNA for the CDR3 is TGTGCCTGGAGTGTAGGGGTGACGGCGAGAGCAAATGAGCAGTTCTTC.

CDR3 nucleotides: TGTGCCAGCAGTTACATACTGACAGGGGTGGGAGGCTACACCTTC. Its protein product is CASSYILTGVGGYTF. The rearrangement uses TRBV6-5 and TRBJ1-2; 8 positions match TRBD1. Germline trimming cut 2 bases from V and 8 bases from J; bases unmatched to any gene: 10. In germline, CDR1 is MNHEY, CDR2 SVGAGI. The CDR3 is 15 residues long.

The chain carries TRBV9 and TRBJ2-2; D may be TRBD2 (5 bases). CDR3 length: 12 residues. The V end lost 2 bases, the J end lost 8 bases, and 7 bases lay between the germline ends. Germline-derived CDR1 and CDR2 are SGDLS and YYNGEE. This CDR3 is CASSVGLGELFF. CDR3 DNA: TGTGCCAGCAGCGTTGGACTTGGGGAGCTGTTTTTT. The full variable domain, its missing parts supplied by reference TRBV9 and TRBJ2-2, is DSGVTQTPKHLITATGQRVTLRCSPRSGDLSVYWYQQSLDQGLQFLIQYYNGEERAKGNILERFSAQQFPDLHSELNLSSLELGDSALYFCASSVGLGELFFGEGSRLTVL.

This sequence joins TRBV4-3 and TRBJ1-2, with D hard to call. Germline assignment: CDR1 LGHNA and CDR2 YSLEER. The CDR3 consists of 13 residues. V lost 4 bases and J lost 8, with 14 bases in between. The CDR3 protein is CASSPSGMWGYTF. CDR3 coding DNA: TGCGCCAGCAGCCCCTCGGGTATGTGGGGCTACACCTTC.

The V gene is TRBV7-2, the J gene TRBJ2-1, with D possibly TRBD1 on 5 matching bases. This CDR3 has 15 amino acids. The germline CDR1 and CDR2 sequences are SGHTA and FQGNSA. V was clipped by 2 bases and J by 0 bases, with 8 bases between them. CDR3 in DNA: TGTGCCAGCAGCTTATCCGACAGCTCCTACAATGAGCAGTTCTTC. This sequence encodes CASSLSDSSYNEQFF.

The rearrangement joins TRBV28 to TRBJ2-5; 10 bases map to TRBD2. CDR3 length: 17 amino acids. V was clipped by 0 bases and J by 5 bases; unmatched bases: 9. Germline-derived CDR1 and CDR2 are MDHEN and SYDVKM. CDR3 DNA sequence: TGTGCCAGCAGTTTATGGGCTAGCGGGGGTTTCAGGGAGACCCAGTACTTC. It yields the protein CASSLWASGGFRETQYF.

The chain joins TRBV5-6 to TRBJ1-1; perhaps TRBD1 as D (5 bases). V lost 2 bases to trimming and J lost 3 bases, with 17 bases between them. CDR1 is SGHDT, CDR2 YYEEEE, per germline. This CDR3 comprises 16 residues. The CDR3 protein is CASSFFSSGGYTEAFF. In DNA form, the CDR3 reads TGTGCCAGCAGCTTTTTTTCTTCGGGGGGATACACTGAAGCTTTCTTT.

This chain uses TRBV15 with TRBJ2-3; 9 nucleotides align to TRBD1. The germline V gene has CDR1 LNHNV and CDR2 YYDKDF (reference sequence). Unmatched junction bases numbered 23, after V lost 8 bases and J lost 5 bases. CDR3 length: 19 amino acids. CDR3 sequence: CATRRRHSDRGSGQDTQYF. CDR3 DNA sequence: TGTGCCACCCGACGTAGGCATTCGGACAGGGGTAGCGGTCAAGATACGCAGTATTTT.

This CDR3 is CASSQSRDDSYTF. CDR3 nucleotide sequence: TGTGCCAGCAGCCAGAGTCGGGATGACAGCTACACCTTC. The J gene is TRBJ1-2, the V gene TRBV3-1 (or the pseudogene TRBV3-2); D gene uncertain. This CDR3 is built from 13 residues. The V gene lost 3 bases and the J gene lost 9 bases, with 14 bases spanning the gap. Germline CDR1 LGHDT, CDR2 YNNKEL (reference sequence).

The count of this clone is one. The CDR3 DNA follows: TGCGCCAGCAGTCAGAGCGGGGGGGCCGCCGGGGAGCTGTTTTTT. This translates into CASSQSGGAAGELFF. V gene TRBV10-2 combines with J gene TRBJ2-2; TRBD2 matches at 10 bases. The trim removed 5 bases at V and 6 bases at J, leaving 6 bases unmatched. CDR1 is WSHSY and CDR2 is SAAADI in the germline V gene. This CDR3 has 15 amino acids.

The chain couples TRBV7-2 to TRBJ1-5, with a possible D match to TRBD1 (6 bases). The CDR3 contains 15 residues. CDR1 is SGHTA and CDR2 is FQGNSA in the germline V gene. Trimming took 2 bases from V and 7 from J, leaving 15 bases between them. CDR3 DNA sequence: TGTGCCAGCAGCTTAAATTTAGGGGGTAACCAGCCCCAGCATTTT. Its translation: CASSLNLGGNQPQHF.

This chain joins TRBV3-1 (or the pseudogene TRBV3-2) and TRBJ1-2; TRBD1 aligns across 10 bases. The CDR3 covers 16 residues. J lost 8 bases, V lost 0 bases, and 9 bases had no gene match. Germline V gene data show CDR1 as LGHDT and CDR2 as YNNKEL (reference sequence). The CDR3 DNA follows: TGTGCCAGCAGCCAAGACGATACCGGGACAGGGGCCGGCTACACCTTC. This gives the protein CASSQDDTGTGAGYTF.

The gene calls are TRBV18 and TRBJ2-7; maybe TRBD1 (6 bases). The V end was cut by 3 bases, the J end by 4 bases, with 16 bases between. CDR3 length equals 15 residues. CDR1 and CDR2 from the germline V gene are KGHSH and LQKENI. The CDR3 protein is CASSPRQAEGYEQYF. Written as DNA, the CDR3 is TGTGCCAGCTCACCGAGACAGGCCGAGGGATACGAGCAGTACTTC.

This chain connects TRBV19 to TRBJ1-5, with no clear D. This CDR3 spans 15 amino acids. V was pared by 2 bases and J by 4 bases, with 12 bases between. The V gene's germline CDR1 is LNHDA and CDR2 SQIVND (reference sequence). Written as DNA, the CDR3 is TGTGCCAGTAGTATAATCCCCGCCGGGAATCAGCCCCAGCATTTT. Translation: CASSIIPAGNQPQHF.

As to this clone: This same CDR3 is encoded by further DNA sequences in the sample. The chain has TRBV5-1 and TRBJ2-1; 13 bases are a match to TRBD2. CDR3 length: 15 residues. Germline assignment: CDR1 SGHRS and CDR2 YFSETQ. Unmatched junction bases numbered 3, after V lost 4 bases and J lost 5 bases. The CDR3 sequence is CASSSGTSGDNEQFF. In DNA, the CDR3 is TGCGCCAGCAGCAGCGGGACTAGCGGGGACAATGAGCAGTTCTTC.

The chain recombines TRBV7-9 with TRBJ2-7, with 12 bases matching TRBD2. V lost 2 bases, J lost 7 bases, and 6 bases stayed unmatched. The CDR3 length is 15 residues. Germline values: CDR1 SEHNR, CDR2 FQNEAQ (reference sequence). The chain's CDR3 is CASSLLAGGHWEQYF. The CDR3 DNA reads TGTGCCAGCAGCTTACTAGCGGGGGGGCATTGGGAGCAGTACTTC.